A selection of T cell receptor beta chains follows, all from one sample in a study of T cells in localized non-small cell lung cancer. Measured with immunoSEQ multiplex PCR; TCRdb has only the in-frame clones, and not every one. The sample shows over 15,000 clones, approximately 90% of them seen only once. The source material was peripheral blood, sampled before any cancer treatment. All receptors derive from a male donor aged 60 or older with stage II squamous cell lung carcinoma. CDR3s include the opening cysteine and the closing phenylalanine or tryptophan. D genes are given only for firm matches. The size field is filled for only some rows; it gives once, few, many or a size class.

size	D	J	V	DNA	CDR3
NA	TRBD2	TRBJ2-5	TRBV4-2	TGTGCCAGCAGCCTGGGACTAGCGGAAGAGACCCAGTACTTC	CASSLGLAEETQYF
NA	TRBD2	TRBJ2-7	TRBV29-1	TGCAGCGTGATATCCCCAGCACTAGCGGGGGCGACCTACGAGCAGTACTTC	CSVISPALAGATYEQYF
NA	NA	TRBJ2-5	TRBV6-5	TGTGCCAGCAGCCGCGATTTCGCCCGGGAGACCCAGTACTTC	CASSRDFARETQYF
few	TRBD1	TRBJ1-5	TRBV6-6	TGTGCCAGCACCTTGACAGGGGATCAGCCCCAGCATTTT	CASTLTGDQPQHF
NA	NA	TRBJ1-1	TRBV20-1	TGCAGTGCTGGAGACAGCTTAGAAGCTTTCTTT	CSAGDSLEAFF
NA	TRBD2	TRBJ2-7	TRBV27	TGTGCCAGCAGTTTAATGGGAACTAGCGGGAGAATCTACGAGCAGTACTTC	CASSLMGTSGRIYEQYF
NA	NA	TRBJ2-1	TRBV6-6	TGTGCCAGCAGTTCGGACTCTTCAGAGCAGTTCTTC	CASSSDSSEQFF
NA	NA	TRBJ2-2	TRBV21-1	TGTGCCAGCATTACTAGCGGGAGAAGAACCGGGGAGCTGTTTTTT	CASITSGRRTGELFF
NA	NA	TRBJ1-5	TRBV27	TGTGCCAGCAGTCCGTCGGGAGGTCGGGTGGGCAATCAGCCCCAGCATTTT	CASSPSGGRVGNQPQHF
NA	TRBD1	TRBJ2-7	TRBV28	TGTGCCAGCAGTCTTATCGGGACAGGGTTCAACGAGCAGTACTTC	CASSLIGTGFNEQYF
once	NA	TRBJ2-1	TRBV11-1	TGTGCCAGCAGCGCTCCTCCCCTGAATAGGGAGCAGTTCTTC	CASSAPPLNREQFF
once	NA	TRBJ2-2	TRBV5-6	TGTGCCAGCAGCTTGGTTGGTGTGGTCGGGGAGCTGTTTTTT	CASSLVGVVGELFF
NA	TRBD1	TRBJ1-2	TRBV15	TGTGCCACCAGCCCGTGGGACAGACCTTATGGGGTGACCTTC	CATSPWDRPYGVTF
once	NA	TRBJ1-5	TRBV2	TGTGCCAGCAGTGAAGCTAAACAGCGCAATCAGCCCCAGCATTTT	CASSEAKQRNQPQHF
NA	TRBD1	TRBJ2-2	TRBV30	TGTGCCTGGAGGGGAAAGGGACAGGGGAAGGGGGAGCTGTTTTTT	CAWRGKGQGKGELFF
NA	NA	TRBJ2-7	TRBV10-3	TGTGCCATCAGTGGGCAGGGACCCTACGAGCAGTACTTC	CAISGQGPYEQYF
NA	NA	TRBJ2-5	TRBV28	TGTGCCAGCAGTTTAGCCGGACTCCTTGCCTTCGGCTTACAAGAGACCCAGTACTTC	CASSLAGLLAFGLQETQYF
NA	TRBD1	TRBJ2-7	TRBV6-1	TGTGCCAGCAGTGTGGCAGGGGGAATCTACGAGCAGTACTTC	CASSVAGGIYEQYF
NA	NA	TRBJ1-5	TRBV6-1	TGTGCCAGCAGTGTTTCGGGGAGGGGACAGCCCCAGCATTTT	CASSVSGRGQPQHF
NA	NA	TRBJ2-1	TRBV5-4	TGTGCCAGCAGCTTGATAGGATACGGTGAGCAGTTCTTC	CASSLIGYGEQFF
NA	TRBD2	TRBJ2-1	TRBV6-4	TGTGCCAGCAGTGTAGGGACTAGCGGGAGGAATGAGCAGTTCTTC	CASSVGTSGRNEQFF
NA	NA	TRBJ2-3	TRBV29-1	TGCAGCGTCGACGGCGGGGGCTCTTCCTTTACTAGCACAGATACGCAGTATTTT	CSVDGGGSSFTSTDTQYF
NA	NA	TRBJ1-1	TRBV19	TGTGCCAGTAGTATGGGGGCTACTGAAGCTTTCTTT	CASSMGATEAFF
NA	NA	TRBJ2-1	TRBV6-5	TGTGCCAGCAGGGACTCTCGACAGGATGAGCAGTTCTTC	CASRDSRQDEQFF
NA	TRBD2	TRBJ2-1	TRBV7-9	TGTGCCAGCAGCTTAGGAGGACTAGCAGTCAATGAGCAGTTCTTC	CASSLGGLAVNEQFF
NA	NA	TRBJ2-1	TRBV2	TGTGCCAGCAGTGCGGAGGGCAGACGGGGTGAGCAGTTCTTC	CASSAEGRRGEQFF